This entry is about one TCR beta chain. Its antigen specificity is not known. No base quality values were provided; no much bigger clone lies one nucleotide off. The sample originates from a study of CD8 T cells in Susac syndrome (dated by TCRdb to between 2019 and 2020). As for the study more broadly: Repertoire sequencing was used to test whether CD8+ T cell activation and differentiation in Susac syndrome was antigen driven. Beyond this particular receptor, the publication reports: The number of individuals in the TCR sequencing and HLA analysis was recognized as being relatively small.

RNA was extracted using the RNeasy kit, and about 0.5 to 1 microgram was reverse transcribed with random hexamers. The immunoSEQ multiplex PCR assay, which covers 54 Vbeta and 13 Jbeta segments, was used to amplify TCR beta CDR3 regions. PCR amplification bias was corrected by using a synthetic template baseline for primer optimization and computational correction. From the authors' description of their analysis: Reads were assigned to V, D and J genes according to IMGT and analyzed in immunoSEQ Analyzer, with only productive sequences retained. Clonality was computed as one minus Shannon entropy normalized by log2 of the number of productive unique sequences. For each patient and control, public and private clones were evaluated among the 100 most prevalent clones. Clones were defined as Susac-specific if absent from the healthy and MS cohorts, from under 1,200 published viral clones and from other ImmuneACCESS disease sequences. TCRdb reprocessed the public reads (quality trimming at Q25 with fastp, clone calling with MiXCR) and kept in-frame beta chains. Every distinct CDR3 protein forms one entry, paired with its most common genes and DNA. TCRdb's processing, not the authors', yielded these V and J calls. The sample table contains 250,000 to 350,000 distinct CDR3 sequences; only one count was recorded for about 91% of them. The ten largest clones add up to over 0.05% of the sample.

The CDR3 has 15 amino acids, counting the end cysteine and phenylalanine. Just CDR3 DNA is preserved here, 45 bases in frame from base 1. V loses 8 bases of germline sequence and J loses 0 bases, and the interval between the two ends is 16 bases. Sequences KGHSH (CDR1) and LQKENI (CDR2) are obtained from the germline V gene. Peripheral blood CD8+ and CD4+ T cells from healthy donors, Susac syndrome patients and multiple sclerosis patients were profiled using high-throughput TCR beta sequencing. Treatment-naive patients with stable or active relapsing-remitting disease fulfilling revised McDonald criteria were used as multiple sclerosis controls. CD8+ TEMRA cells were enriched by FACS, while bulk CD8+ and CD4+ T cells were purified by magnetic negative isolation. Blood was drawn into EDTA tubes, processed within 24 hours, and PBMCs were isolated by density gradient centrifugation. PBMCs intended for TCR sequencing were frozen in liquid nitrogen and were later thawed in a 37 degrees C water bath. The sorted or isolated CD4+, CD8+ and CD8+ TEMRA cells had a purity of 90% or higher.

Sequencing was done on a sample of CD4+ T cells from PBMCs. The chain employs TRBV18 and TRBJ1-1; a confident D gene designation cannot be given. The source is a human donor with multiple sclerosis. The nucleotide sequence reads TGTGCCAGCGCCGAGGGAATAAATGTGAACACTGAAGCTTTCTTT. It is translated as CASAEGINVNTEAFF.